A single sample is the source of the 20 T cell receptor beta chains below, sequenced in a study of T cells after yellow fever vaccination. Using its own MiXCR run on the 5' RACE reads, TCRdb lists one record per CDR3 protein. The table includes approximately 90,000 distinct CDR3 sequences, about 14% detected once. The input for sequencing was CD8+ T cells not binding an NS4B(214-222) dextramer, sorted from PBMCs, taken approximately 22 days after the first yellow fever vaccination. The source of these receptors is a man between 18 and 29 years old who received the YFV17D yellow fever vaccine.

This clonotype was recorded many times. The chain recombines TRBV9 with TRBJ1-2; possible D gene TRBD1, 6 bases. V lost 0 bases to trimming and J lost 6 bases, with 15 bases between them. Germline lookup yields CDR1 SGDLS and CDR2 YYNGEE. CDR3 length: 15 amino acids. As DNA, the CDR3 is TGTGCCAGCAGCGTAGCCCATGGGGGGGCCAATGGCTACACCTTC. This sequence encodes CASSVAHGGANGYTF.

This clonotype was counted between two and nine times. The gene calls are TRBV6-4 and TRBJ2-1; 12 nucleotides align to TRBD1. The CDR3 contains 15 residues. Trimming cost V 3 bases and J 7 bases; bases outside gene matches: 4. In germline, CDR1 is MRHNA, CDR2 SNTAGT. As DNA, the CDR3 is TGTGCCAGCAGTGAAGCGGGACAGGGGGCTAATGAGCAGTTCTTC. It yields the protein CASSEAGQGANEQFF.

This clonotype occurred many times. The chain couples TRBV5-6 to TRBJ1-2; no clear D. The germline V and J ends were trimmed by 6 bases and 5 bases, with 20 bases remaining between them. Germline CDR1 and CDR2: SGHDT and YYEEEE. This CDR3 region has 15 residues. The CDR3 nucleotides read TGTGCCAGCATCGCGAGGACGGCCTGGGGTTATGGCTACACCTTC. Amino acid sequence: CASIARTAWGYGYTF.

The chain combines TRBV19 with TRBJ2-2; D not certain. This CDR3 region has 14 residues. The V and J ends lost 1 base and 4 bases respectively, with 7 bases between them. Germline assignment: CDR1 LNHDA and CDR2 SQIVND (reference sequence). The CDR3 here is CASSIVSSTGELFF. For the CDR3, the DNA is TGTGCCAGTAGTATAGTCTCGAGCACCGGGGAGCTGTTTTTT.

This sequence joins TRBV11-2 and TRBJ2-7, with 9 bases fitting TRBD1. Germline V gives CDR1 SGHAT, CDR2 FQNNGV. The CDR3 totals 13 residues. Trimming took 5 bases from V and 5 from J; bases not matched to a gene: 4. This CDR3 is CASSLWTGDEQYV. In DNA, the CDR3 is TGTGCCAGCAGCCTCTGGACAGGGGACGAGCAGTACGTC.

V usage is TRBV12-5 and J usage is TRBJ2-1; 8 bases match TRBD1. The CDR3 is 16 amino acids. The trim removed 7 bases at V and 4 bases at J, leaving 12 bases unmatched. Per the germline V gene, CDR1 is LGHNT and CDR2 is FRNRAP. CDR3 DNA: TGTGCTAGTGTCCTAGACCCGACAGGGGATTACAATGAGCAGTTCTTC. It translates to CASVLDPTGDYNEQFF. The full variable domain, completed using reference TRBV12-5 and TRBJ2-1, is DARVTQTPRHKVTEMGQEVTMRCQPILGHNTVFWYRQTMMQGLELLAYFRNRAPLDDSGMPKDRFSAEMPDATLATLKIQPSEPRDSAVYFCASVLDPTGDYNEQFFGPGTRLTVL.

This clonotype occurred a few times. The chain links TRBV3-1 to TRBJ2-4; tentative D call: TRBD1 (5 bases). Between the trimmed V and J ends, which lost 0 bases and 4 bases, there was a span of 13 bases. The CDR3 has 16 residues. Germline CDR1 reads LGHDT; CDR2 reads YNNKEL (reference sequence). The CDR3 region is CASSQDFGRTKNIQYF. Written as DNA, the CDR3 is TGTGCCAGCAGCCAAGATTTTGGCAGGACAAAAAACATTCAGTACTTC.

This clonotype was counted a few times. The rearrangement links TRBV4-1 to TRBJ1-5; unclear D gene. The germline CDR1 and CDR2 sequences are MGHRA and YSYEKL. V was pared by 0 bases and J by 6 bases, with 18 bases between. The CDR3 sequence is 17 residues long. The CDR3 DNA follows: TGCGCCAGCAGCCAAGATAGGGTCGACGTGGGCCGTCAGCCCCAGCATTTT. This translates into CASSQDRVDVGRQPQHF.

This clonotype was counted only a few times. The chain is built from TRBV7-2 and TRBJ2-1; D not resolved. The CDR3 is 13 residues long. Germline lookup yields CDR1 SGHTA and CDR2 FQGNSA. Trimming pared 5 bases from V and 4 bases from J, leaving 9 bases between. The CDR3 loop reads CASSPPVYNEQFF. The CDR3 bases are TGTGCCAGCAGCCCCCCAGTTTACAATGAGCAGTTCTTC.

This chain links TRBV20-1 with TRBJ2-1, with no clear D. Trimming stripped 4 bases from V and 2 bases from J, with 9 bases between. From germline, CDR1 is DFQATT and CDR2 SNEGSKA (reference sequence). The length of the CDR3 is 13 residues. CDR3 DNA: TGCAGTGCTACGCGGAAAACCTACAATGAGCAGTTCTTC. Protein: CSATRKTYNEQFF.

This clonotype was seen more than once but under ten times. The CDR3 here is CASSLAGGDNSPLHF. CDR3 in DNA: TGTGCCAGCAGTTTAGCGGGGGGCGATAATTCACCCCTCCACTTT. The rearrangement uses TRBV27 and TRBJ1-6; D might be TRBD1 (6 bases). The germline CDR1 and CDR2 sequences are MNHEY and SMNVEV (reference sequence). The CDR3 is 15 residues long. Trimming cost V 2 bases and J 5 bases, with 10 bases left between them.

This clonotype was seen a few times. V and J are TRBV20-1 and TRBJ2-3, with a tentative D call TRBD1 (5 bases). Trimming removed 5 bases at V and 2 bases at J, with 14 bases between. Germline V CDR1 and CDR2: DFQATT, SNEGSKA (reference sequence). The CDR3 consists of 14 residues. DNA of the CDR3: TGCAGTGCTCCACAGGATTCAATCACAGATACGCAGTATTTT. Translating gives CSAPQDSITDTQYF.

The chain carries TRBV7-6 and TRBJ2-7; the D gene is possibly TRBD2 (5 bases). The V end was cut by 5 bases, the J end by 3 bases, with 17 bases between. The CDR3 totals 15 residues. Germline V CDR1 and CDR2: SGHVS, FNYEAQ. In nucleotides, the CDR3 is TGTGCCAGCAGCCCGTCCGACTACGGTGGCTACGAGCAGTACTTC. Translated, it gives CASSPSDYGGYEQYF.

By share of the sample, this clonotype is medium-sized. CDR3 bases: TGCGCCAGCAGCCAGGACAGTCCCTCTGGGGCCAACGTCCTGACTTTC. Amino acids: CASSQDSPSGANVLTF. This sequence joins TRBV4-3 and TRBJ2-6, with D perhaps TRBD1 (6 bases). The CDR3 is 16 amino acids. CDR1 is LGHNA and CDR2 is YSLEER in the germline V gene. The germline V and J ends were trimmed by 3 bases and 0 bases, with 9 bases remaining between them.

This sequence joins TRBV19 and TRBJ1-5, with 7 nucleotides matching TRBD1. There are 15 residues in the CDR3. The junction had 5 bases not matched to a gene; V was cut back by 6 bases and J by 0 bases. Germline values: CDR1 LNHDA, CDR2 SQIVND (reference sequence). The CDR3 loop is CASSTGTVSNQPQHF. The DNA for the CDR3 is TGTGCCAGTAGCACCGGGACAGTTAGCAATCAGCCCCAGCATTTT.

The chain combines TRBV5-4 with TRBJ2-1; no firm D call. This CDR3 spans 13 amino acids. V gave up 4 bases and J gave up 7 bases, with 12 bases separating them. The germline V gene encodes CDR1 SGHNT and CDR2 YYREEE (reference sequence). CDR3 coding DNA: TGTGCCAGCAGCATGTCCGACAAGAATGAGCAGTTCTTC. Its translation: CASSMSDKNEQFF.

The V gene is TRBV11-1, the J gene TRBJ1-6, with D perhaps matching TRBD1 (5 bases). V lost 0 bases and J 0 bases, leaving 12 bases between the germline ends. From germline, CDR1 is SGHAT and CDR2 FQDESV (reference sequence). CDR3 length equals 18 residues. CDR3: CASSLAPGTSSYNSPLHF. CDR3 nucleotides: TGTGCCAGCAGCTTAGCCCCAGGGACGAGCTCCTATAATTCACCCCTCCACTTT.

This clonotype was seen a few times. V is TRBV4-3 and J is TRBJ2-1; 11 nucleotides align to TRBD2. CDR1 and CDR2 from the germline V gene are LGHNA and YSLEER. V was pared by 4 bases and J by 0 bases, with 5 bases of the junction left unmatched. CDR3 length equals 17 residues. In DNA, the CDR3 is TGCGCCAGCAGCCCGGGACTAGCGGCCTCCTCCTACAATGAGCAGTTCTTC. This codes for CASSPGLAASSYNEQFF.

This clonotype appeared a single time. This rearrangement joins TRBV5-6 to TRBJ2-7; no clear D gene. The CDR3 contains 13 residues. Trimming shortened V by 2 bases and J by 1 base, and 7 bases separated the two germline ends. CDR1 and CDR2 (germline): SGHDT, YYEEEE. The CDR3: CASSFYNSYEQYV. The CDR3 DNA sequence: TGTGCCAGCAGCTTTTACAATTCCTACGAGCAGTACGTC.

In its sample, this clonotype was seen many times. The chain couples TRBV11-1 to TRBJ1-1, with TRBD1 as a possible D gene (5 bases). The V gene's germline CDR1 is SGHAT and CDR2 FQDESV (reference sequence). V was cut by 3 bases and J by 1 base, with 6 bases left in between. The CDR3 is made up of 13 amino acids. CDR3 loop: CASSFGGNTEAFF. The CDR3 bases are TGTGCCAGCAGCTTTGGGGGGAACACTGAAGCTTTCTTT.